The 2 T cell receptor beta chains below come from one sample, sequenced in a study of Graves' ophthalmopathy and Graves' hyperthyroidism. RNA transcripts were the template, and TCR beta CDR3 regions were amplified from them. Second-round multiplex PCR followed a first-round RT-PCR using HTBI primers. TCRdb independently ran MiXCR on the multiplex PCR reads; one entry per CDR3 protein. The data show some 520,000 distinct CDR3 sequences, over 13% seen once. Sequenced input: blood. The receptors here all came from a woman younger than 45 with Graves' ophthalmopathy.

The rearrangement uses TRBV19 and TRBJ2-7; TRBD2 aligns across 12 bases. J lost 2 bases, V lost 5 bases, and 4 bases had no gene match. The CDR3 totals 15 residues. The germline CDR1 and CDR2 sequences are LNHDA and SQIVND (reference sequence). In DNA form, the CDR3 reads TGTGCCAGTAGTCTCCTAGCGGGAGGGACCTACGAGCAGTACTTC. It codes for CASSLLAGGTYEQYF.

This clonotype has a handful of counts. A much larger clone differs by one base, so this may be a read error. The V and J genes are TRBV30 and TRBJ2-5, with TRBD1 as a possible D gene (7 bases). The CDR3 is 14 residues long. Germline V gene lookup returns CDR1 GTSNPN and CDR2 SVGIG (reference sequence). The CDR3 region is CAWSVRGGGETLYF. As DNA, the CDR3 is TGTGCCTGGAGTGTACGAGGGGGCGGGGAGACCCTGTACTTC.